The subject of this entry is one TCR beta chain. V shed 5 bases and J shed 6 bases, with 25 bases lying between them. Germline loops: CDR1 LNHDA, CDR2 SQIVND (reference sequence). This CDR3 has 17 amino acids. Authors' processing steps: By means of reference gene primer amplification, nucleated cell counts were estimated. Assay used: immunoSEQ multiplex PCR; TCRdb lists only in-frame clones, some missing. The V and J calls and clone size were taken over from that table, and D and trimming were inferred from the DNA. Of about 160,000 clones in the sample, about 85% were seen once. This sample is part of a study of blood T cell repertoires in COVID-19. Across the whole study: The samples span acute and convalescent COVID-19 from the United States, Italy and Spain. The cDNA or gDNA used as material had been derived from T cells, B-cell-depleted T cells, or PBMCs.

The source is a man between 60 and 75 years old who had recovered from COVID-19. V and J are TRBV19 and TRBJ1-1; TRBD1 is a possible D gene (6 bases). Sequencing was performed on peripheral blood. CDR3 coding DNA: TGTGCCAGTAGTTTCTCTCCGGGACAACAGGCGAATTCTGAAGCTTTCTTT. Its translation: CASSFSPGQQANSEAFF.